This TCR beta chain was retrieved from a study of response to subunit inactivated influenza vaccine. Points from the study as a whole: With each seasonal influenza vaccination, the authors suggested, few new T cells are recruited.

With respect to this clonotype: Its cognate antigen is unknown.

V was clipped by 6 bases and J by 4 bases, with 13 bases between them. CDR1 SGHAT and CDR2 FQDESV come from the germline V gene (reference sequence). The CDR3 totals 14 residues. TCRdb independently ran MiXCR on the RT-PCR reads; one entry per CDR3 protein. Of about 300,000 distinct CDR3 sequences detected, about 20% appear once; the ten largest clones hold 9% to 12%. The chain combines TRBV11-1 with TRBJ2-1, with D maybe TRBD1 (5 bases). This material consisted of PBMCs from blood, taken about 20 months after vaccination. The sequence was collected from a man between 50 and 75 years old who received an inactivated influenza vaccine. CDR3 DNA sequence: TGTGCCAGCAGTTCTAGGGGTGCATACAATGAGCAGTTCTTC. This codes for CASSSRGAYNEQFF.